These 15 T cell receptor beta chains were all obtained from the same sample, sequenced in a study of post-analysis software for immune sequencing data. Unique molecular identifiers tagged the TCR beta cDNA libraries. TCRdb reprocessed the PCR reads with MiXCR, giving one entry per CDR3 protein. Of under 200,000 distinct CDR3 sequences in the sample, 25% to 35% were seen once. The antigens for these receptors are not known. General observations from the study: Patients had higher frequencies than controls of about five TRBV segments, including TRBV5-6, TRBV5-1 and TRBV20-1.

The sample was blood. These receptors came from a girl aged 2-17 years with multiple sclerosis.

The V gene is TRBV29-1, the J gene TRBJ2-2, with D perhaps matching TRBD2 (5 bases). The germline V and J ends were trimmed by 4 bases and 5 bases, with 14 bases remaining between them. From germline, CDR1 is SQVTM and CDR2 ANQGSEA. This CDR3 is 14 amino acids long. The DNA for the CDR3 is TGCAGCGTTGGGAAGTCAACGGGGACCGGGGAGCTGTTTTTT. It specifies CSVGKSTGTGELFF.

This clonotype has only a few counts. The chain employs TRBV5-1 and TRBJ2-5, with TRBD1 identical over 7 bases. This CDR3 comprises 14 residues. With 5 bases clipped from V and 3 bases from J, the junction kept 7 bases outside the gene matches. Germline CDR1 SGHRS, CDR2 YFSETQ. The CDR3 sequence: CASRTNTGEETQYF. The DNA of the CDR3 is TGCGCCAGCAGGACGAATACAGGGGAAGAGACCCAGTACTTC. Together with reference TRBV5-1 and TRBJ2-5, the CDR3 gives the full variable domain: KAGVTQTPRYLIKTRGQQVTLSCSPISGHRSVSWYQQTPGQGLQFLFEYFSETQRNKGNFPGRFSGRQFSNSRSEMNVSTLELGDSALYLCASRTNTGEETQYFGPGTRLLVL.

This clonotype showed up many times. The rearrangement joins TRBV10-3 to TRBJ2-1; 7 nucleotides line up with TRBD2. Looked up from germline, CDR1 is ENHRY and CDR2 is SYGVKD. After removal of 8 bases from V and 10 bases from J, the junction contained 14 bases not matched to a gene. The CDR3 loop spans 14 amino acids. DNA of the CDR3: TGTGCCATCGGATCTCAGACTAGCTTTGAGGAGCAGTTCTTC. It is translated as CAIGSQTSFEEQFF.

Concerning this clonotype itself: A read error is possible here, since a much larger clone lies one base away. The chain uses TRBV6-1 and TRBJ1-2; D might be TRBD1 (5 bases). Per the germline V gene, CDR1 is MNHNS and CDR2 is SASEGT. V lost 6 bases and J lost 7, with 15 bases in between. This CDR3 region has 13 residues. CDR3 DNA: TGTGCCAGCAGGGAAAGTGGTCAGGGTGGCTACACCTTC. This sequence encodes CASRESGQGGYTF.

The chain joins TRBV3-1 to TRBJ2-1; maybe TRBD2 (6 bases). Trimming removed 1 base at V and 6 bases at J, with 10 bases between. The CDR3 totals 14 residues. Per germline, CDR1 LGHDT and CDR2 YNNKEL (reference sequence). CDR3 DNA sequence: TGTGCCAGCAGCCAAGCGGGAGACATCAATGAGCAGTTCTTC. Protein sequence: CASSQAGDINEQFF.

The table lists this clonotype with many counts. V and J are TRBV20-1 and TRBJ2-5, with D perhaps TRBD2 (5 bases). CDR1 is DFQATT and CDR2 is SNEGSKA in the germline V gene (reference sequence). The CDR3 is 14 amino acids. The V end lost 0 bases, the J end lost 5 bases, and 13 bases lay between the germline ends. For the CDR3, the DNA is TGCAGTGCTAGAGATGCCGGGATCGGGGAGACCCAGTACTTC. This codes for CSARDAGIGETQYF.

There are a few counts of this clonotype. The CDR3 loop is CASSIRTVYGYTF. The CDR3 nucleotides read TGTGCCAGTAGTATCCGGACAGTCTATGGCTACACCTTC. The rearrangement uses TRBV19 and TRBJ1-2; the D gene is possibly TRBD1 (6 bases). Germline V gene sequence: CDR1 LNHDA, CDR2 SQIVND (reference sequence). The CDR3 is 13 residues long. With 3 bases removed from V and 4 bases from J, the gap between germline ends came to 9 bases.

This clonotype showed up many times. This chain joins TRBV20-1 and TRBJ2-7, with 10 bases aligning to TRBD2. CDR3 size: 15 residues. Germline V gene data show CDR1 as DFQATT and CDR2 as SNEGSKA (reference sequence). V dropped 0 bases and J dropped 4; count of bases not matched to a gene: 6. CDR3 residues: CSARDPSGSGYEQYF. The CDR3 nucleotides are TGCAGTGCTAGAGATCCTAGCGGGAGTGGGTACGAGCAGTACTTC.

This clonotype has a handful of counts. The rearrangement joins TRBV6-1 to TRBJ1-5; 7 nucleotides align to TRBD1. The CDR3 extends over 14 amino acids. Germline assignment: CDR1 MNHNS and CDR2 SASEGT. The V and J ends lost 7 bases and 7 bases, in that order; junction bases with no gene match: 10. The chain's CDR3 is CASTPRGRGQPQHF. The CDR3 DNA follows: TGTGCCAGCACCCCGAGGGGGCGGGGGCAGCCCCAGCATTTT.

The table lists this clonotype with many counts. The chain is built from TRBV12-3 or TRBV12-4 and TRBJ2-1; D remains ambiguous. Trimming took 5 bases from V and 1 from J, leaving 12 bases between them. This CDR3 has 15 amino acids. The CDR3 nucleotides are TGTGCCAGCAGTCCCACTCCGGGTTCCTACAATGAGCAGTTCTTC. This gives the protein CASSPTPGSYNEQFF.

This clonotype appeared many times. This chain joins TRBV7-8 and TRBJ2-7, with D uncertain. Trimming left V 0 bases short and J 5 bases short, with 8 bases between. Germline CDR1 and CDR2: SGHVS and FQNEAQ. The CDR3 sequence is 13 residues long. The CDR3 region has the DNA TGTGCCAGCAGCTTAGCGCTTCTGCACGAGCAGTACTTC. It specifies CASSLALLHEQYF.

This rearrangement joins TRBV5-1 to TRBJ1-6, with a weak D call TRBD1 (5 bases). The CDR3 extends over 16 amino acids. V was clipped by 4 bases and J by 6 bases, with 17 bases between them. Germline V gives CDR1 SGHRS, CDR2 YFSETQ. The CDR3 DNA is TGCGCCAGCAGCCCCCGTGGAGGGGAAACTAATTCACCCCTCCACTTT. Protein sequence: CASSPRGGETNSPLHF.

This clonotype has more than one count but fewer than ten. The gene calls are TRBV5-1 and TRBJ2-1, with D unresolved. The J call may be faulty, since TRBJ2-7 better matches the DNA end. The CDR3 extends over 14 amino acids. The germline CDR1 and CDR2 sequences are SGHRS and YFSETQ. The CDR3 region has the DNA TGCGCCAGCAGACAGTTTCTCTCCTACAATGAGCAGTACTTC. Protein product: CASRQFLSYNEQYF.

With respect to this clonotype: This may arise from a read error, as a much more abundant clone is one base away. Since the CDR3 does not end with the conserved phenylalanine or tryptophan, this likely comes from a read error. The V and J genes are TRBV12-3 or TRBV12-4 and TRBJ1-2; tentatively, D is TRBD1 (5 bases). V lost 2 bases and J 4 bases, leaving 8 bases between the germline ends. The CDR3 is 13 residues long. CDR3 nucleotides: TGTGCCAGCAGTTTAACGGGGGTCTATGGCTACACCGTC. The encoded protein is CASSLTGVYGYTV.

Ten or more counts support this clonotype. The V call is TRBV12-3 or TRBV12-4, the J call TRBJ2-1, with 13 bases aligning to TRBD2. The CDR3 consists of 15 residues. V gave up 6 bases and J gave up 6 bases; unmatched junction bases: 5. Here the CDR3 DNA reads TGTGCCAGCAGACCTACTAGCGGGGGGGCCAATGAGCAGTTCTTC. Its protein product is CASRPTSGGANEQFF.